This TCR beta chain was recorded in a study of blood T cell repertoires in COVID-19. Study at large: Acute-phase and convalescent COVID-19 samples originated in the United States, Italy and Spain. Nucleic acid was either cDNA or gDNA, and it came from T cells, B-cell-depleted T cells, or PBMCs.

Cohorts were assigned according to the clinical history that participants reported. Original handling: Estimation of nucleated cell counts was performed using reference gene primer amplification. The data were produced by immunoSEQ multiplex PCR, yet TCRdb's version contains in-frame clones alone and is incomplete. The V and J calls and clone size were taken over from that table, and D and trimming were inferred from the DNA. The sample records a few hundred thousand clones, 80% to 90% being singletons. The CDR3 contains 16 residues. Germline lookup yields CDR1 MGHDK and CDR2 SYGVNS. Trimming shortened V by 3 bases and J by 5 bases, and 16 bases separated the two germline ends.

Sequencing was done on a sample of PBMCs or T cells enriched from blood (not recorded which). The chain employs TRBV25-1 and TRBJ2-2; D is perhaps TRBD2 (6 bases). The source of this sequence is a man aged 18 to 35 who had recovered from COVID-19. The CDR3 bases are TGTGCCAGCAGTGATAATTTCGGGGAGGTGACCGGGGAGCTGTTTTTT. It is translated as CASSDNFGEVTGELFF.